This TCR beta chain was identified during a study of beta chain features in type 1 diabetes. Study-wide points: A PCR bias possibly favoring shorter templates would apply equally to patients and controls. Researchers report that Type 1 diabetes patients had moderately but significantly shorter TCRB CDR3s across all four CD4+ subsets. The question left open here concerned HLA type influencing TCRB rearrangement.

This clone was observed a handful of times. Antigen unknown. The CDR3 consists of 12 residues. V shed 5 bases and J shed 7 bases, with 14 bases lying between them. Germline CDR1 SQVTM, CDR2 ANQGSEA. The study reverse transcribed the entire isolated RNA, so it sequenced expressed TCRB transcripts. The repertoire was sequenced with immunoSEQ multiplex PCR; TCRdb's copy has only in-frame clones and lacks some. The sample has around 290,000 clones, 8% seen once; the top ten hold roughly 1%. The chain combines TRBV29-1 with TRBJ1-1; D is unclear. This sequence was found in a woman in her late teens or twenties in good health. Sequencing was performed on central memory CD4+ T cells from blood. CDR3 region: CSVLPFSSEAFF. CDR3 DNA: TGCAGCGTTCTGCCCTTCTCGAGTGAAGCTTTCTTT.